This is a list of T cell receptor beta chains from one sample in a study of STAT5B mutations in CD4+ large granular lymphocyte leukemia. The protocol was immunoSEQ multiplex PCR, while the TCRdb copy is restricted to in-frame clones and leaves out a portion. Of approximately 30,000 clones detected, roughly 77% appear once; the ten largest clones hold approximately 3%. Sample: CD4+ T cells from blood buffy coats. All receptors come from a human donor in good health. CDR3s include the opening cysteine and the closing phenylalanine or tryptophan.

V,CDR3
TRBV6-6,CASEDTGSSGNTIYF
TRBV27,CASRGTVRNQPQHF
TRBV5-1,CASSFGGYNEQFF
TRBV28,CATRQALFYMNTEAFF
TRBV27,CASSSTGLGTGELFF
TRBV4-3,CASSQFYRGPGELFF
TRBV5-1,CASREAATNEKLFF
TRBV6-4,CASSDSLQAGEKETQYF
TRBV4-1,CASSQDRGMSPSYEQYF
TRBV30,CAWSRSVGEQFF
TRBV4-3,CASSQVFGETQYF
TRBV11-3,CASSFWGQAGNQPQHF
TRBV5-4,CASSLAPGQVDYEQYF
TRBV11-2,CASSSRLAGNEQFF
TRBV27,CASSFDHRVGPQHF
TRBV10-1,CASSDPGQGNTGELFF